A selection of T cell receptor beta chains follows, all from one sample in a study of T cells in Graves' hyperthyroidism and ophthalmopathy. TCRdb used MiXCR to reprocess the multiplex PCR reads, holding one entry per CDR3 protein. Of 530,000 or so distinct CDR3 sequences in the sample, under 20% were seen once. The sequencing input was blood. These TCRs come from a woman aged 18-29 years with Graves' ophthalmopathy. The CDR3 runs from the conserved cysteine through the conserved F or W. D genes are given only for firm matches. Part of the rows lack a size; the others show once, few, many or a class for expanded clones.

length	V	size	J	D	CDR3	DNA
10	TRBV29-1	-	TRBJ1-2	-	CSVEEYGYTF	TGCAGCGTTGAGGAATATGGCTACACCTTC
15	TRBV25-1	-	TRBJ2-3	-	CASSERDSPTDTQYF	TGTGCCAGCAGTGAACGGGACTCTCCCACAGATACGCAGTATTTT
15	TRBV7-7	few	TRBJ2-1	-	CASSLGPDSNNEQFF	TGTGCTAGCAGCTTAGGCCCGGACAGCAACAATGAGCAGTTCTTC
12	TRBV29-1	-	TRBJ1-2	-	CSVERKDYGYTF	TGCAGCGTTGAAAGAAAGGACTATGGCTACACCTTC
12	TRBV7-8	many	TRBJ1-4	-	CASSLDTFILFF	TGTGCCAGCAGCTTAGATACCTTCATATTGTTTTTT
13	TRBV27	few	TRBJ2-7	-	CASSSADGYEQYF	TGTGCCAGCAGTTCCGCGGACGGGTACGAGCAGTACTTC
14	TRBV12-3/TRBV12-4	many	TRBJ2-1	-	CASTSIRGGGEQFF	TGTGCCAGCACCTCCATCCGGGGCGGTGGTGAGCAGTTCTTC
13	TRBV7-6	many	TRBJ2-1	TRBD2	CASSLGGSGEQFF	TGTGCCAGCAGCTTAGGCGGGAGTGGGGAGCAGTTCTTC
15	TRBV28	many	TRBJ1-1	-	CASSLSSEAAVEAFF	TGTGCCAGCAGTTTAAGCAGCGAGGCCGCAGTTGAAGCTTTCTTT
13	TRBV7-9	-	TRBJ2-5	-	CASSRGSGQTQYF	TGTGCCAGCAGCCGAGGGTCGGGGCAGACCCAGTACTTC
14	TRBV20-1	many	TRBJ2-1	TRBD2	CSALAGVSYNEQFF	TGCAGTGCTCTAGCGGGAGTCTCCTACAATGAGCAGTTCTTC
15	TRBV6-1	many	TRBJ1-4	TRBD1	CASRGPDRGGEKLFF	TGTGCCAGCAGGGGCCCGGACAGGGGTGGCGAAAAACTGTTTTTT
13	TRBV29-1	-	TRBJ1-1	-	CSVEDGQAVEAFF	TGCAGCGTTGAAGATGGACAAGCCGTTGAAGCTTTCTTT
13	TRBV6-2/TRBV6-3	many	TRBJ1-6	-	CASSYLKNSPLHF	TGTGCCAGCAGTTACCTGAAGAATTCACCCCTCCACTTT
16	TRBV3-1	few	TRBJ1-2	-	CASSHPGTRFFYGYTF	TGTGCCAGCAGCCATCCCGGGACACGTTTTTTTTATGGCTACACCTTC
17	TRBV5-1	few	TRBJ1-3	TRBD1	CASSLSWTGSGGNTIYF	TGCGCCAGCAGCTTGAGTTGGACAGGGTCTGGGGGAAACACCATATATTTT
16	TRBV2	many	TRBJ1-4	-	CASSETGWGTNEKLFF	TGTGCCAGCAGTGAAACCGGATGGGGGACTAATGAAAAACTGTTTTTT
15	TRBV6-5	-	TRBJ2-5	-	CASSYSYTGKETQYF	TGTGCCAGCAGTTACTCGTATACAGGAAAAGAGACCCAGTACTTC
11	TRBV5-1	many	TRBJ1-1	-	CASSLDIEAFF	TGCGCCAGCAGCTTGGACATTGAAGCTTTCTTT
13	TRBV12-5	-	TRBJ1-5	-	CASGLGINQPQHF	TGTGCTAGTGGTTTGGGAATCAATCAGCCCCAGCATTTT
13	TRBV11-2	-	TRBJ1-6	-	CASSPPVDSPLHF	TGTGCCAGCAGCCCCCCGGTGGATTCACCCCTCCACTTT
17	TRBV6-1	many	TRBJ2-7	TRBD2	CASSHGTSGGRTYEQYF	TGTGCCAGCAGTCACGGGACTAGCGGGGGGAGAACCTACGAGCAGTACTTC
13	TRBV25-1	-	TRBJ2-7	-	CASSDGRAYEQYF	TGTGCCAGCAGTGACGGACGAGCCTACGAGCAGTACTTC
17	TRBV25-1	-	TRBJ2-7	-	CASSESNPHGRGYEQYF	TGTGCCAGCAGTGAATCTAACCCCCACGGGCGCGGCTACGAGCAGTACTTC
13	TRBV29-1	-	TRBJ2-7	-	CSVVTGREYEQYF	TGCAGCGTGGTCACTGGACGGGAGTACGAGCAGTACTTC
14	TRBV7-9	many	TRBJ2-5	-	CASSLVGTRETQYF	TGTGCCAGCAGCTTGGTGGGGACGAGGGAGACCCAGTACTTC
15	TRBV11-2	many	TRBJ1-1	-	CASSSDSRLNTEAFF	TGTGCCAGCAGCTCGGACAGTCGATTGAACACTGAAGCTTTCTTT
14	TRBV10-1	few	TRBJ1-1	-	CASSEFRLGGEAFF	TGCGCCAGCAGTGAGTTTCGATTGGGGGGTGAAGCTTTCTTT
15	TRBV9	many	TRBJ2-7	TRBD2	CASSVGAGGTYEQYF	TGTGCCAGCAGCGTAGGGGCGGGGGGAACCTACGAGCAGTACTTC
13	TRBV4-1	-	TRBJ2-3	-	CASSRDRVDTQYF	TGCGCCAGCAGCCGGGATAGGGTAGATACGCAGTATTTT
15	TRBV5-1	many	TRBJ1-3	-	CASSLDGDSGNTIYF	TGCGCCAGCAGCTTGGACGGGGACTCTGGAAACACCATATATTTT
14	TRBV19	-	TRBJ1-2	TRBD1	CASTPAGGPYGYTF	TGTGCCAGTACCCCCGCAGGGGGACCTTATGGCTACACCTTC
16	TRBV5-1	-	TRBJ1-1	TRBD1	CASSSQGALMNTEAFF	TGCGCCAGCAGCAGTCAGGGGGCTCTAATGAACACTGAAGCTTTCTTT
14	TRBV6-2/TRBV6-3	-	TRBJ2-7	-	CASSDSGVTYEQYF	TGTGCCAGCAGTGATAGCGGCGTAACCTACGAGCAGTACTTC
15	TRBV19	few	TRBJ2-6	-	CASRSFRSGANVLTF	TGTGCCAGCCGGTCCTTTAGGTCCGGGGCCAACGTCCTGACTTTC
14	TRBV7-8	many	TRBJ1-4	TRBD1	CASSSGTASEKLFF	TGTGCCAGCAGCTCCGGGACAGCTTCTGAAAAACTGTTTTTT
12	TRBV3-1	-	TRBJ2-7	-	CASGGSVHEQYF	TGTGCCAGCGGGGGTAGCGTTCACGAGCAGTACTTC
17	TRBV9	-	TRBJ2-7	TRBD2	CASSPRGGGGGAYEQYF	TGTGCCAGCAGCCCTCGGGGGGGGGGGGGGGGGGCCTACGAGCAGTACTTC
14	TRBV7-3	many	TRBJ2-6	-	CASSSSGGANVLTF	TGTGCCAGCAGCTCCTCTGGTGGGGCCAACGTCCTGACTTTC
15	TRBV6-1	-	TRBJ2-2	TRBD2	CASIRGGSGTGELFF	TGTGCCAGCATCCGGGGGGGGTCGGGCACCGGGGAGCTGTTTTTT
13	TRBV30	many	TRBJ1-6	-	CAWRGIWNSPLHF	TGTGCCTGGAGGGGGATTTGGAATTCACCCCTCCACTTT
12	TRBV11-2	many	TRBJ2-1	TRBD2	CASTSGVPEQFF	TGTGCCAGTACTAGCGGAGTACCTGAGCAGTTCTTC
18	TRBV4-2	-	TRBJ2-5	TRBD2	CASSQDRTYSGGQETQYF	TGTGCCAGCAGCCAAGATAGGACTTATAGCGGGGGGCAAGAGACCCAGTACTTC
15	TRBV2	many	TRBJ2-2	TRBD1	CASISDRANTGELFF	TGTGCCAGCATCTCGGACAGGGCGAACACCGGGGAGCTGTTTTTT